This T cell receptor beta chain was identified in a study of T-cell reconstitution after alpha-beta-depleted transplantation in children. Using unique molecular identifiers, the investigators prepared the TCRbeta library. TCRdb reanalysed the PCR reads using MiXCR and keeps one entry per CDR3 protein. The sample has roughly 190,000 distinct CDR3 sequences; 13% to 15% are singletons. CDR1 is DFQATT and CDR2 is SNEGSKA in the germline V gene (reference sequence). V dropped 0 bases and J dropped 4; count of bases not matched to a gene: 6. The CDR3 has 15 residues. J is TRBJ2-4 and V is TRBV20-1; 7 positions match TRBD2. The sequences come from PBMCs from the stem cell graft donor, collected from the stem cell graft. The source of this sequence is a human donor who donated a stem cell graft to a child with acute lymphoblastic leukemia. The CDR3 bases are TGCAGTGCTAGAGATTTGTGGGGGGGAAAAAACATTCAGTACTTC. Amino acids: CSARDLWGGKNIQYF.